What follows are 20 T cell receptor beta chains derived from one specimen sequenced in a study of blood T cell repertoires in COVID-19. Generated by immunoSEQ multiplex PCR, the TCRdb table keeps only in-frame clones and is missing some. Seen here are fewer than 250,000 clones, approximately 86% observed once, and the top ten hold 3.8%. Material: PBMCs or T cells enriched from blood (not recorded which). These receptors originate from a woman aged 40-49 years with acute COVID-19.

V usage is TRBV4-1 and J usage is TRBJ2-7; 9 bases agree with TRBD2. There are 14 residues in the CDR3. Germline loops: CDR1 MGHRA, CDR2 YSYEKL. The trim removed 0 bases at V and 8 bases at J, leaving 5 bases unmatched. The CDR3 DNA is TGCGCCAGCAGCCAAGACCCCTCTAGCGGGAAGCAGTACTTC. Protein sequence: CASSQDPSSGKQYF.

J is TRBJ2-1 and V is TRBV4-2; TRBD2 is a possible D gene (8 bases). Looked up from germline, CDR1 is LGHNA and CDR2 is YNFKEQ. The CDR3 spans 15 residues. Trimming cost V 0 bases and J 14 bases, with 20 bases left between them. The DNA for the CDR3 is TGTGCCAGCAGCCAAGAATCGGGGGGGACAGTCGGTGAGTTCTTC. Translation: CASSQESGGTVGEFF.

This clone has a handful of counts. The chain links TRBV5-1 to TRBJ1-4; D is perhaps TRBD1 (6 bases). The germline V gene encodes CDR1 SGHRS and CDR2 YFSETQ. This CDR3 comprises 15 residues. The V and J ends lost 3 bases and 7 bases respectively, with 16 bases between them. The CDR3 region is CASSSPDRGSEKLFF. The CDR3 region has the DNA TGCGCCAGCAGCTCTCCAGATAGGGGGTCTGAAAAACTGTTTTTT.

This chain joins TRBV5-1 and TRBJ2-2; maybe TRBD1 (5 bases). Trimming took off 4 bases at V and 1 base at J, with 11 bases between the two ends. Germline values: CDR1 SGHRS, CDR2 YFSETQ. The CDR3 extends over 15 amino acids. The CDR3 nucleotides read TGCGCCAGCAGCCTGCATAGGGGGAACACCGGGGAGCTGTTTTTT. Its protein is CASSLHRGNTGELFF.

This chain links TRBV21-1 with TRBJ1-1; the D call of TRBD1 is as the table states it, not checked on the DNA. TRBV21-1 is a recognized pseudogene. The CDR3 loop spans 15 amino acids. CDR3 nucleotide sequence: TGTGCCAGCAGCTTCCGACAGGTAGCGAACACTGAAGCTTTCTTT. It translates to CASSFRQVANTEAFF.

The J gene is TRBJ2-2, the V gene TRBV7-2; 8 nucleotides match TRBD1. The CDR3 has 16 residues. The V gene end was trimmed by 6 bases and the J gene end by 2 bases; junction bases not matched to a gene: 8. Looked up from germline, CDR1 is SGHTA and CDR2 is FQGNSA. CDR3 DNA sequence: TGTGCCAGCAGATATAGGACAGGGAGTAACACCGGGGAGCTGTTTTTT. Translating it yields CASRYRTGSNTGELFF.

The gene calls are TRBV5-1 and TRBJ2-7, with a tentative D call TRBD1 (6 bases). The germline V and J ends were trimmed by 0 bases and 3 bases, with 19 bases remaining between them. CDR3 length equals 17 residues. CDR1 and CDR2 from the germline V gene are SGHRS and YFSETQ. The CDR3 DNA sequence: TGCGCCAGCAGCTTGGACAGGGTCGCGCAGTCTGTCTACGAGCAGTACTTC. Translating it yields CASSLDRVAQSVYEQYF. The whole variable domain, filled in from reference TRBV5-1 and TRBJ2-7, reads KAGVTQTPRYLIKTRGQQVTLSCSPISGHRSVSWYQQTPGQGLQFLFEYFSETQRNKGNFPGRFSGRQFSNSRSEMNVSTLELGDSALYLCASSLDRVAQSVYEQYFGPGTRLTVT.

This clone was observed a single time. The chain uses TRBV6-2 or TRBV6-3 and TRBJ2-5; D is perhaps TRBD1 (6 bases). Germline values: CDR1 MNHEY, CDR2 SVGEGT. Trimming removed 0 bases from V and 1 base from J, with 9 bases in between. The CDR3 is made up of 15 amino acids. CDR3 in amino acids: CASSYSRGIQETQYF. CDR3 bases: TGTGCCAGCAGTTACTCGAGGGGGATCCAAGAGACCCAGTACTTC.

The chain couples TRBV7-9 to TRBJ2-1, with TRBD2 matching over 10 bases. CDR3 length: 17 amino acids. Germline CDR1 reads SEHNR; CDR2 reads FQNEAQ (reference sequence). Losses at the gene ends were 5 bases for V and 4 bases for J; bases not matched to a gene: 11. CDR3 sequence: CASSQPRTSGFYNEQFF. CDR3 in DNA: TGTGCCAGCAGCCAACCCCGGACTAGCGGTTTTTACAATGAGCAGTTCTTC.

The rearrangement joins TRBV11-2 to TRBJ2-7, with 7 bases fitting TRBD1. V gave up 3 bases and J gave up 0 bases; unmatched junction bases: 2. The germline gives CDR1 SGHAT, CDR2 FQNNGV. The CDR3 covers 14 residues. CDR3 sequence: CASSFDRASYEQYF. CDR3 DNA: TGTGCCAGCAGCTTCGACAGGGCCTCCTACGAGCAGTACTTC. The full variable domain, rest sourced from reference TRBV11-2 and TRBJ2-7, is EAGVAQSPRYKIIEKRQSVAFWCNPISGHATLYWYQQILGQGPKLLIQFQNNGVVDDSQLPKDRFSAERLKGVDSTLKIQPAKLEDSAVYLCASSFDRASYEQYFGPGTRLTVT.

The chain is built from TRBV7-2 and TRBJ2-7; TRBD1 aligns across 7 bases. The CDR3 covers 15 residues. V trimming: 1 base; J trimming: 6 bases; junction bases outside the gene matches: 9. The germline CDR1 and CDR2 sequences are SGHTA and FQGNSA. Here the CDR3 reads CASSLGQGTGGEQYF. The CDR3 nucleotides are TGTGCCAGCAGCTTAGGACAGGGTACGGGCGGCGAGCAGTACTTC.

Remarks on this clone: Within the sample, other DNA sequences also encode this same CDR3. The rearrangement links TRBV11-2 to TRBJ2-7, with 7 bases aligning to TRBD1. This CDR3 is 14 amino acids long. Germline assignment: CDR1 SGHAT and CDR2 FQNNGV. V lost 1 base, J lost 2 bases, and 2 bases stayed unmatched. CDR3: CASSLGQGAYEQYF. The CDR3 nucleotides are TGTGCCAGCAGCTTAGGTCAGGGGGCCTACGAGCAGTACTTC.

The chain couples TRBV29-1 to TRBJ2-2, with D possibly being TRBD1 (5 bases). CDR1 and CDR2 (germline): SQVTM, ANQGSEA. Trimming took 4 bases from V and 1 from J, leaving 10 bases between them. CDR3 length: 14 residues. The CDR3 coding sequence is TGCAGCGTTGCGCCAGGGCGGAACACCGGGGAGCTGTTTTTT. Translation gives CSVAPGRNTGELFF.

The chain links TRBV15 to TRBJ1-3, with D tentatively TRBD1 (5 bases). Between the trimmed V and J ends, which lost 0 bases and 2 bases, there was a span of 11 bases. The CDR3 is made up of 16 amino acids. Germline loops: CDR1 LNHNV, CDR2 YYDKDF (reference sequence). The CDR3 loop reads CATSRDRGGAGNTIYF. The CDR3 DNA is TGTGCCACCAGCAGAGATCGAGGAGGGGCTGGAAACACCATATATTTT.

CDR3 residues: CAISEPGQSIDNEQFF. The CDR3 bases are TGTGCCATCAGTGAGCCGGGACAGAGTATTGACAATGAGCAGTTCTTC. This chain connects TRBV10-3 to TRBJ2-1; 7 nucleotides line up with TRBD1. CDR1 is ENHRY and CDR2 is SYGVKD in the germline V gene. V lost 2 bases to trimming and J lost 5 bases; unmatched junction nucleotides: 9. The CDR3 sequence is 16 residues long.

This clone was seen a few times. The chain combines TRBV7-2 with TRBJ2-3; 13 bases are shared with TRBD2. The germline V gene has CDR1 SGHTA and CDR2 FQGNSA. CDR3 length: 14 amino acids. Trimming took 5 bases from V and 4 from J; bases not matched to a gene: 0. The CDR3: CASSTSGRADTQYF. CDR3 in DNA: TGTGCCAGCAGCACTAGCGGGAGGGCAGATACGCAGTATTTT.

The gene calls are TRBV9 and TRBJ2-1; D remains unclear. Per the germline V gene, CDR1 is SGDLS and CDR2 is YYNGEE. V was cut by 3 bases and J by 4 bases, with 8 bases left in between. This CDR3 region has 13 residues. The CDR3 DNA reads TGTGCCAGCAGCGCCCCAGTGTACAATGAGCAGTTCTTC. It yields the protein CASSAPVYNEQFF.

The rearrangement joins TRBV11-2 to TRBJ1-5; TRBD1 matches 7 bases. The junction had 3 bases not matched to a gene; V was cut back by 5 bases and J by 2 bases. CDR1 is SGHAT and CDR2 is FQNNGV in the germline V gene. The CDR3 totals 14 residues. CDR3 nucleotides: TGTGCCAGCAGCCGGACAGGAGGCAATCAGCCCCAGCATTTT. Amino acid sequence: CASSRTGGNQPQHF.

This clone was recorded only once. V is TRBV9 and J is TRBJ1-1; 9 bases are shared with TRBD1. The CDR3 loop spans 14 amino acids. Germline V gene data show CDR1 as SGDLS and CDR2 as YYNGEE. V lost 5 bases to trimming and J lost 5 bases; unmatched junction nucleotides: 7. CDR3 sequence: CASSYRGLGTEAFF. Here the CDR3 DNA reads TGTGCCAGCAGTTACAGGGGGCTAGGGACTGAAGCTTTCTTT.

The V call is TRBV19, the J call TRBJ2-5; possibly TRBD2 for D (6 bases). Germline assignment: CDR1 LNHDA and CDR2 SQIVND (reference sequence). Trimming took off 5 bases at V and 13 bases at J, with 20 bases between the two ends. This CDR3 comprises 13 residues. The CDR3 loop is CASSYGTYRAPYF. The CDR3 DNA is TGTGCCAGTAGTTATGGGACTTACCGCGCACCGTACTTC.